Listed below are T cell receptor beta chains from one sample, sequenced in a study of blood T cell repertoires in COVID-19. Measured with immunoSEQ multiplex PCR; TCRdb has only the in-frame clones, and not every one. The table shows around 250,000 clones, with 86% occurring only once. The sample comprised peripheral blood. The receptors were gathered from a woman between 25 and 40 years old with active or convalescent COVID-19. The CDR3 runs from the conserved cysteine through the conserved F or W. D genes are given only for firm matches. Clone size is given for some rows only: seen once, a few or many times, or a class if the clone is expanded.

size | J | V | D | CDR3 | DNA
once | TRBJ1-5 | TRBV28 | - | CASSVGGNQPQHF | TGTGCCAGCAGCGTGGGAGGCAATCAGCCCCAGCATTTT
- | TRBJ2-2 | TRBV4-3 | - | CASSQDSGEAGELFF | TGCGCCAGCAGCCAAGATTCCGGGGAAGCCGGGGAGCTGTTTTTT
few | TRBJ1-3 | TRBV5-1 | TRBD1 | CASSPPDRERTPSGNTIYF | TGCGCCAGCAGCCCACCCGACAGGGAACGAACCCCCTCTGGAAACACCATATATTTT
- | TRBJ2-5 | TRBV30 | TRBD2 | CAWNRLARKETQYF | TGTGCCTGGAACAGACTAGCAAGGAAGGAGACCCAGTACTTC
- | TRBJ2-3 | TRBV7-3 | TRBD1 | CASSPGQGAKDTQYF | TGTGCCAGCAGCCCGGGACAGGGGGCAAAAGATACGCAGTATTTT
- | TRBJ2-7 | TRBV2 | - | CASSGQLRNEQYF | TGTGCCAGCAGTGGACAGTTGAGAAACGAGCAGTACTTC
- | TRBJ2-7 | TRBV5-5 | - | CASSARYEQYF | TGTGCCAGCAGCGCTAGGTACGAGCAGTACTTC
few | TRBJ2-5 | TRBV7-9 | TRBD1 | CASSLGDREKETQYF | TGTGCCAGCAGCTTGGGGGACAGGGAGAAAGAGACCCAGTACTTC
- | TRBJ2-5 | TRBV3-1/TRBV3-2 | TRBD2 | CASSQGGSGGFVLETQYF | TGTGCCAGCAGCCAAGGAGGTAGCGGGGGTTTTGTTTTGGAGACCCAGTACTTC
- | TRBJ2-1 | TRBV15 | - | CATSREMGLNEQFF | TGTGCCACCAGCAGAGAGATGGGACTGAATGAGCAGTTCTTC
few | TRBJ2-5 | TRBV2 | TRBD2 | CASSERTSGGARETQYF | TGTGCCAGCAGTGAAAGGACTAGCGGGGGGGCCAGGGAGACCCAGTACTTC
- | TRBJ1-1 | TRBV29-1 | - | CSVDWGTGKQAFF | TGCAGCGTTGACTGGGGCACAGGGAAACAAGCTTTCTTT
- | TRBJ1-2 | TRBV7-2 | - | CASSLAQGQTYGYTF | TGTGCCAGCAGCTTAGCGCAGGGGCAGACCTATGGCTACACCTTC
- | TRBJ1-6 | TRBV7-9 | - | CASSPARGSYNSPLHF | TGTGCCAGCAGCCCGGCTAGGGGCTCCTATAATTCACCCCTCCACTTT
once | TRBJ2-3 | TRBV6-2/TRBV6-3 | TRBD2 | CASSYFLAGGTDTQYF | TGTGCCAGCAGTTACTTCCTAGCGGGGGGGACAGATACGCAGTATTTT
- | TRBJ2-1 | TRBV7-2 | - | CASSSDKSYNEQFF | TGTGCCAGCAGCTCCGACAAATCCTACAATGAGCAGTTCTTC
- | TRBJ1-2 | TRBV5-5 | TRBD1 | CASSTRQGVYGYTF | TGTGCCAGCAGCACTAGACAGGGCGTGTATGGCTACACCTTC
- | TRBJ1-2 | TRBV29-1 | - | CSVLHREVHKGYTF | TGCAGCGTTTTACATCGGGAGGTCCATAAAGGCTACACCTTC
- | TRBJ1-6 | TRBV9 | - | CASSVADSLGSPLHF | TGTGCCAGCAGCGTAGCTGATAGTCTTGGTTCACCCCTCCACTTT
- | TRBJ1-6 | TRBV30 | TRBD1 | CAWSVTGGWNSPLHF | TGTGCCTGGAGTGTAACAGGGGGATGGAATTCACCCCTCCACTTT
- | TRBJ2-2 | TRBV5-1 | TRBD2 | CASSSLAGATGELFF | TGCGCCAGCAGCTCGCTAGCGGGGGCCACCGGGGAGCTGTTTTTT
- | TRBJ2-1 | TRBV18 | - | CASSPLPRTRYNEQFF | TGTGCCAGCTCACCACTTCCAAGGACACGTTACAATGAGCAGTTCTTC
- | TRBJ1-1 | TRBV24-1 | - | CATAEGDTEAFF | TGTGCCACGGCCGAGGGAGACACTGAAGCTTTCTTT
- | TRBJ2-1 | TRBV6-4 | TRBD2 | CASSPSSGGYNEQFF | TGTGCCAGCAGTCCCTCTAGCGGGGGGTACAATGAGCAGTTCTTC